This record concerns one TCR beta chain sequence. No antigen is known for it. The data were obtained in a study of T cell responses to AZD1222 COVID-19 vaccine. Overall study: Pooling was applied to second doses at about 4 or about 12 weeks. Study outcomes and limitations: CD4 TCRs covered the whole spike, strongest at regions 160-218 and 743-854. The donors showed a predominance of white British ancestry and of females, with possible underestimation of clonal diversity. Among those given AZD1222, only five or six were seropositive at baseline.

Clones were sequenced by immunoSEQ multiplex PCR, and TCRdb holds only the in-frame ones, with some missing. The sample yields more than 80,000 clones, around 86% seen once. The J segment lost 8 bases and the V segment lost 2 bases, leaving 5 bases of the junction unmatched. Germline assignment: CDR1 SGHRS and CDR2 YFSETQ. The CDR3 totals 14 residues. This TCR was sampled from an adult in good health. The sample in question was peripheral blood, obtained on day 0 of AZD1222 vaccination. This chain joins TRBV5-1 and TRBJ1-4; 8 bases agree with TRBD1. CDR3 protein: CASSFGQGQEKLFF. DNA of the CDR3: TGCGCCAGCAGCTTCGGACAGGGTCAAGAAAAACTGTTTTTT.